One sample yielded the 19 T cell receptor beta chains listed below, sequenced in a study of PD-1 blockade in classical Hodgkin lymphoma. Time point denoted: cycle 4 day 1 (C4D1), after about 6 weeks of nivolumab. Brentuximab vedotin exposure varied, and every patient relapsed after autologous stem cell transplantation. Sequencing used immunoSEQ multiplex PCR; TCRdb keeps in-frame clones, though not all of them. The sample shows roughly 60,000 clones, 75% to 95% of them seen only once. The sequences come from peripheral blood mononuclear cells (PBMCs), collected before the fourth cycle of nivolumab. Receptors originate from a human donor with classical Hodgkin lymphoma.

The chain employs TRBV18 and TRBJ2-3, with 12 bases identical to TRBD2. The CDR3 has 16 residues. V shed 3 bases and J 1 base; nucleotides not matched to a gene: 2. CDR1 and CDR2 (germline): KGHSH, LQKENI. This chain's CDR3 is CASSPTSGGRTDTQYF. The CDR3, as DNA: TGTGCCAGCTCACCGACTAGCGGGGGCCGCACAGATACGCAGTATTTT. The full variable domain, in which reference TRBV18 and TRBJ2-3 provide the parts outside the CDR3, is NAGVMQNPRHLVRRRGQEARLRCSPMKGHSHVYWYRQLPEEGLKFMVYLQKENIIDESGMPKERFSAEFPKEGPSILRIQQVVRGDSAAYFCASSPTSGGRTDTQYFGPGTRLTVL.

The V and J genes are TRBV18 and TRBJ2-7; TRBD1 agrees at 7 bases. V shed 4 bases, J shed 4 bases, and the junction held 10 bases outside the gene matches. The CDR3 loop spans 15 amino acids. Germline V gene sequence: CDR1 KGHSH, CDR2 LQKENI. Here the CDR3 DNA reads TGTGCCAGCTCACTGAACCGGGACAGAGCTTACGAGCAGTACTTC. Protein product: CASSLNRDRAYEQYF.

V gene TRBV10-1 combines with J gene TRBJ1-2; 7 positions match TRBD1. Germline trimming cut 0 bases from V and 5 bases from J; bases unmatched to any gene: 6. Germline loops: CDR1 WNHNN, CDR2 SYGVQD (reference sequence). The CDR3 covers 15 residues. CDR3 nucleotides: TGCGCCAGCAGTGAGTCACGGCAGGGGGAATATGGCTACACCTTC. Protein product: CASSESRQGEYGYTF.

The chain is built from TRBV4-1 and TRBJ1-4; TRBD1 is a possible D gene (5 bases). V lost 3 bases, J lost 10 bases, and 15 bases lay in between. Germline CDR1 reads MGHRA; CDR2 reads YSYEKL. This CDR3 has 14 amino acids. The CDR3 coding sequence is TGCGCCAGCAGCCATCAGGGTCCGAATCGAAAACTGTTTTTT. This gives the protein CASSHQGPNRKLFF.

The chain recombines TRBV7-8 with TRBJ2-2, with TRBD2 matching over 8 bases. V shed 4 bases and J 4 bases; nucleotides not matched to a gene: 8. CDR3 length: 16 amino acids. Germline V gene data show CDR1 as SGHVS and CDR2 as FQNEAQ. The CDR3 DNA sequence: TGTGCCAGCAGCTCGGGGGGGGGCTACGGCACCGGGGAGCTGTTTTTT. Protein: CASSSGGGYGTGELFF.

The chain links TRBV12-5 to TRBJ1-1; D is unresolved. Germline V CDR1 and CDR2: LGHNT, FRNRAP. This CDR3 comprises 11 residues. The V and J ends lost 3 bases and 10 bases respectively, with 9 bases between them. CDR3 nucleotides: TGTGCTAGTGGTTTACCCACTTTAGCTTTCTTT. It encodes CASGLPTLAFF.

This chain uses TRBV7-2 with TRBJ2-5, with D maybe TRBD1 (6 bases). V was cut by 7 bases and J by 5 bases, with 23 bases left in between. The CDR3 has 16 residues. The germline V gene has CDR1 SGHTA and CDR2 FQGNSA. In DNA form, the CDR3 reads TGTGCCAGCAACCCTTATTGGGGGCCCGTCGGTGAGACCCAGTACTTC. Residues: CASNPYWGPVGETQYF.

V and J are TRBV5-5 and TRBJ2-5, with D possibly TRBD1 on 6 matching bases. Germline values: CDR1 SGHKS, CDR2 YYEKEE (reference sequence). This CDR3 has 14 residues. The V and J ends lost 1 base and 1 base respectively, with 8 bases between them. As DNA, the CDR3 is TGTGCCAGCAGCTTGATGACAGGCCAAGAGACCCAGTACTTC. This translates into CASSLMTGQETQYF.

The rearrangement uses TRBV10-3 and TRBJ1-5; 9 bases map to TRBD1. The CDR3 covers 14 residues. Trimming at V came to 5 bases and at J to 2 bases, leaving 1 base not matched to a gene. Germline V lookup: CDR1 ENHRY, CDR2 SYGVKD. This chain's CDR3 is CAISWTGGNQPQHF. In nucleotides, the CDR3 is TGTGCCATCAGTTGGACAGGGGGCAATCAGCCCCAGCATTTT.

The CDR3 region has the DNA TGTGCCAGCAGAGAGACTGTAGCCGGCTATGGCTACACCTTC. Translating gives CASRETVAGYGYTF. The V and J genes are TRBV6-1 and TRBJ1-2; D call uncertain. This CDR3 contains 14 residues. Deletions cut 6 bases from V and 4 bases from J, with 15 bases between. The germline gives CDR1 MNHNS, CDR2 SASEGT.

The V and J genes are TRBV2 and TRBJ1-2, with a possible D match to TRBD1 (5 bases). Trimming left V 6 bases short and J 7 bases short, with 9 bases between. The CDR3 consists of 11 residues. Germline V CDR1 and CDR2: SNHLY, FYNNEI. The CDR3 reads CASRGDSGYTF. DNA of the CDR3: TGTGCCAGCAGAGGGGATTCTGGCTACACCTTC.

The CDR3 loop is CASSLRVGAGGFIEQFF. CDR3 coding DNA: TGTGCCAGCAGCTTGAGAGTGGGGGCAGGGGGCTTCATTGAGCAGTTCTTC. The chain employs TRBV5-6 and TRBJ2-1; 8 nucleotides align to TRBD1. V lost 1 base, J lost 9 bases, and 15 bases stayed unmatched. The germline V gene encodes CDR1 SGHDT and CDR2 YYEEEE. CDR3 length equals 17 residues.

The V gene is TRBV30, the J gene TRBJ1-5; D might be TRBD1 (5 bases). Germline V gene sequence: CDR1 GTSNPN, CDR2 SVGIG (reference sequence). V lost 1 base and J 8 bases, leaving 12 bases between the germline ends. The length of the CDR3 is 13 residues. The CDR3 DNA is TGTGCCTGGAGTGGATCAGGGAACGAGCCCCAGCATTTT. Translating it yields CAWSGSGNEPQHF.

The chain carries TRBV29-1 and TRBJ2-3; the match to TRBD1 covers 10 bases. The V gene's germline CDR1 is SQVTM and CDR2 ANQGSEA. V trimming: 6 bases; J trimming: 3 bases; junction bases outside the gene matches: 3. This CDR3 contains 13 residues. This CDR3 reads CSVGQGGTDTQYF. CDR3 in DNA: TGCAGCGTAGGACAGGGGGGAACAGATACGCAGTATTTT.

This clone was observed once. The genes are TRBV2 and TRBJ1-1; D gene unclear. The CDR3 spans 12 residues. The V and J ends lost 8 bases and 4 bases respectively, with 11 bases between them. CDR1 SNHLY and CDR2 FYNNEI come from the germline V gene. CDR3 protein: CASDWFSTEAFF. The CDR3 bases are TGTGCCAGCGATTGGTTTAGCACTGAAGCTTTCTTT. Full variable domain (missing parts from reference TRBV2 and TRBJ1-1): EPEVTQTPSHQVTQMGQEVILRCVPISNHLYFYWYRQILGQKVEFLVSFYNNEISEKSEIFDDQFSVERPDGSNFTLKIRSTKLEDSAMYFCASDWFSTEAFFGQGTRLTVV.

In this sample, this clone turned up once. The rearrangement links TRBV30 to TRBJ1-1; D uncertain. CDR1 GTSNPN and CDR2 SVGIG come from the germline V gene (reference sequence). The CDR3 has 12 residues. The ends were cut back, 2 bases at V and 0 bases at J, with 4 bases in the middle. The CDR3 DNA sequence: TGTGCCTGGAGTTACCTGAACACTGAAGCTTTCTTT. Protein: CAWSYLNTEAFF. Full variable domain (missing parts from reference TRBV30 and TRBJ1-1): SQTIHQWPATLVQPVGSPLSLECTVEGTSNPNLYWYRQAAGRGLQLLFYSVGIGQISSEVPQNLSASRPQDRQFILSSKKLLLSDSGFYLCAWSYLNTEAFFGQGTRLTVV.

The V and J genes are TRBV6-6 and TRBJ1-1; unclear D gene. V was shortened by 7 bases and J by 5 bases, with 14 bases between the two germline ends. The CDR3 covers 13 residues. Germline-derived CDR1 and CDR2 are MNHNY and SVGAGI (reference sequence). The CDR3 loop is CASMAKVGTEAFF. The CDR3 nucleotides are TGTGCCAGCATGGCCAAGGTAGGAACTGAAGCTTTCTTT.

The genes are TRBV11-1 and TRBJ1-1; the D is unclear. Germline loops: CDR1 SGHAT, CDR2 FQDESV (reference sequence). V was trimmed by 2 bases and J by 7 bases, leaving 14 bases between them. The CDR3 runs 14 residues. The CDR3 is CASSLKVSTNEAFF. CDR3 nucleotide sequence: TGTGCCAGCAGCTTAAAAGTTTCAACGAATGAAGCTTTCTTT. Complete variable domain (other parts from reference TRBV11-1 and TRBJ1-1): EAEVAQSPRYKITEKSQAVAFWCDPISGHATLYWYRQILGQGPELLVQFQDESVVDDSQLPKDRFSAERLKGVDSTLKIQPAELGDSAMYLCASSLKVSTNEAFFGQGTRLTVV.

The V gene is TRBV7-5, the J gene TRBJ2-2. TRBV7-5 represents a pseudogene. CDR3 length equals 16 residues. As DNA, the CDR3 is TGTGCCAGAAGCTTAGGTCCCTCTAGTCCTGGGAGGGAGCTGTTTTTT. Protein product: CARSLGPSSPGRELFF.